This TCR beta chain derives from a study of control samples from healthy donors and cancer patients. TCRdb keeps only in-frame clones here, not all; method: immunoSEQ multiplex PCR. The sample has about 190,000 clones; about 90% are singletons. This CDR3 contains 15 residues. Germline V gene data show CDR1 as MNHEY and CDR2 as SVGAGI. Trimming took off 3 bases at V and 6 bases at J, with 15 bases between the two ends. The chain joins TRBV6-5 to TRBJ2-1; a possible D gene is TRBD2 (6 bases). The receptor was derived from a young man in good health. Sequenced sample: blood. CDR3 bases: TGTGCCAGCAGTTATCGGGGAACAGCGGGCAATGAGCAGTTCTTC. Translation: CASSYRGTAGNEQFF.